This T cell receptor (beta chain) derives from a study of OX40 agonist ivuxolimab in advanced cancers. Background on the study: Ivuxolimab is an agonistic anti-OX40 (CD134) antibody, and patients were treated with it. Patients assigned to dose escalation were diagnosed with hepatocellular carcinoma, melanoma, renal cell or head and neck cancer. Those enrolled were 82.7% male, with a mean age of roughly 62 years and ages from roughly 20 to 85. Of the patients, three showed partial responses, one with hepatocellular carcinoma and two with cutaneous melanoma.

The repertoire was sequenced with immunoSEQ multiplex PCR; TCRdb's copy has only in-frame clones and lacks some. The data contain roughly 53,000 clones, over 90% of them seen just once; the ten biggest clones take up roughly 18%. Trimming left V 2 bases short and J 0 bases short, with 10 bases between. Germline V gene data show CDR1 as MNHEY and CDR2 as SVGAGI. This CDR3 is 15 amino acids long. The material sequenced was CD4+ or CD8+ T cells sorted from blood, taken in a trial of the OX40 agonist ivuxolimab. This chain uses TRBV6-5 with TRBJ2-5; tentative D call: TRBD1 (5 bases). This TCR was sampled from an adult with an advanced solid tumor such as melanoma, head and neck, liver or kidney cancer. CDR3 amino acids: CASSYGRVDQETQYF. DNA of the CDR3: TGTGCCAGCAGTTACGGCAGGGTGGACCAAGAGACCCAGTACTTC.